This TCR beta chain came from a study of blood T cell repertoires in COVID-19. Sequenced by immunoSEQ multiplex PCR; TCRdb stores in-frame clones only, minus some. The sample contains some 170,000 clones, 80% to 90% of which appear only once. This CDR3 has 16 amino acids. Germline V lookup: CDR1 SQVTM, CDR2 ANQGSEA. Between the trimmed V and J ends, which lost 4 bases and 2 bases, there was a span of 18 bases. The TCR originated in a woman aged 50 to 60 with acute or convalescent COVID-19. Source material: peripheral blood. The rearrangement uses TRBV29-1 and TRBJ1-5; D is possibly TRBD1 (6 bases). The CDR3: CSVVATGGAGNQPQHF. In DNA form, the CDR3 reads TGCAGCGTTGTTGCCACCGGGGGGGCTGGCAATCAGCCCCAGCATTTT.